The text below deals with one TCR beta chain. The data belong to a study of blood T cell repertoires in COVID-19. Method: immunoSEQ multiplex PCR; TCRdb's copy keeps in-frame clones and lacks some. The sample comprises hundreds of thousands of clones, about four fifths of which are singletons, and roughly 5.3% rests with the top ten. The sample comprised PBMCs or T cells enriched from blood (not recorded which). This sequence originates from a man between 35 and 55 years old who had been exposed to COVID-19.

The CDR3 region is CASSLNRVTEAFF. CDR3 nucleotide sequence: TGTGCCAGCAGCCTAAACAGGGTAACTGAAGCTTTCTTT. The chain recombines TRBV11-1 with TRBJ1-1, with a possible D match to TRBD1 (6 bases). This CDR3 has 13 residues. Trimming removed 5 bases at V and 5 bases at J, with 12 bases between. Germline CDR1 is SGHAT and CDR2 is FQDESV (reference sequence). The entire variable domain, with the rest obtained from reference TRBV11-1 and TRBJ1-1, is as follows: EAEVAQSPRYKITEKSQAVAFWCDPISGHATLYWYRQILGQGPELLVQFQDESVVDDSQLPKDRFSAERLKGVDSTLKIQPAELGDSAMYLCASSLNRVTEAFFGQGTRLTVV.